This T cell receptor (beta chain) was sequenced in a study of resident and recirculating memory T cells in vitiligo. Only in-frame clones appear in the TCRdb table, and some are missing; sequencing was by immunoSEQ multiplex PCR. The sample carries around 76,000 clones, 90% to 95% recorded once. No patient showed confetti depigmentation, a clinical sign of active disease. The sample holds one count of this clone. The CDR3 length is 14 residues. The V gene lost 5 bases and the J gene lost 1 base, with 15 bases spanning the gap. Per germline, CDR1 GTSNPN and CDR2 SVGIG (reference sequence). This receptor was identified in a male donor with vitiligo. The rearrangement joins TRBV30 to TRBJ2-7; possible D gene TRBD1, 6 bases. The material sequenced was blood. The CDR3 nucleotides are TGTGCCTGGTCTCCAGGGGCAGAATCCTACGAGCAGTACTTC. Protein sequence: CAWSPGAESYEQYF.